Following are 3 T cell receptor beta chains from one sample sequenced in a study of Graves' ophthalmopathy and Graves' hyperthyroidism (dated by TCRdb to between 2018 and 2020). TCRdb lists the instrument as Illumina HiSeq 2000. For repertoire sequencing, the TCR beta CDR3 regions were amplified from RNA transcripts. The first round was an RT-PCR using HTBI primers with the Qiagen OneStep RT-PCR kit, and this first round was followed by a second-round multiplex PCR, then size selection and purification. TCRdb reanalyzed the raw reads on its own, using fastp at Q25 for trimming and MiXCR for clone calling, and kept in-frame beta chains. Identical CDR3 proteins give one entry, which carries the most common genes and DNA. The sample has 400,000 to 500,000 distinct CDR3 sequences on record, around 21% of them singletons. Under 3% of the sample rests with the top ten. Input material: peripheral blood. All receptors derive from a young woman with stable Graves' hyperthyroidism. Donor details come from another sample of the same person, matched by shared clones.

The sample holds many counts of this clonotype. The rearrangement uses TRBV12-3 or TRBV12-4 and TRBJ2-7; D assignment may be TRBD1 or TRBD2 (5 bases each). V lost 5 bases and J 6 bases, leaving 20 bases between the germline ends. The CDR3 has 15 residues. CDR3 sequence (DNA): TGTGCCAGCAGTACCGAGAGGAGGTGGGGGATCGAGCAGTACTTC. The encoded protein is CASSTERRWGIEQYF.

This clonotype was recorded at least ten times. A read error may explain this, as a much larger clone is one base away. V and J are TRBV5-1 and TRBJ1-2; TRBD1 matches 11 bases. Germline lookup yields CDR1 SGHRS and CDR2 YFSETQ. This CDR3 contains 15 residues. J was trimmed by 6 bases and V by 2 bases; bases with no gene match: 6. The CDR3 sequence is CASSFMGQGVDGYTF. Here the CDR3 DNA reads TGCGCCAGCAGCTTCATGGGACAGGGGGTGGATGGCTACACCTTC.

In the case of this clonotype: With a much larger clone just one base away, this may be a read error. The chain joins TRBV2 to TRBJ2-5; TRBD2 might be the D (6 bases). Germline CDR1 and CDR2: SNHLY and FYNNEI. The CDR3 is made up of 13 amino acids. The V gene lost 2 bases and the J gene lost 7 bases, with 11 bases spanning the gap. The CDR3: CASSERGMVTQYF. The CDR3 DNA reads TGTGCCAGCAGTGAACGCGGGATGGTGACCCAGTACTTC.